The 27 T cell receptor beta chains below were found in one sample sequenced in a study of cytomegalovirus exposure and HLA in healthy donors. Assay: immunoSEQ multiplex PCR; the TCRdb copy retains only in-frame clones and omits some. The table records 250,000 to 350,000 clones, around 87% of them present only once. Source material: PBMCs. These receptors were obtained from a woman aged 25-40 years in good health and CMV-seropositive.

The chain couples TRBV28 to TRBJ1-5, with 8 nucleotides matching TRBD1. The CDR3 runs to 14 residues. The junction had 3 bases not matched to a gene; V was cut back by 5 bases and J by 3 bases. Germline CDR1 is MDHEN and CDR2 is SYDVKM. CDR3 DNA sequence: TGTGCCAGCAGTCCGACAGGGGACAATCAGCCCCAGCATTTT. It is translated as CASSPTGDNQPQHF.

The V gene is TRBV10-2, the J gene TRBJ2-7; D might be TRBD2 (6 bases). Trimming took off 5 bases at V and 4 bases at J, with 15 bases between the two ends. This CDR3 region has 14 residues. Per germline, CDR1 WSHSY and CDR2 SAAADI. CDR3 sequence: CASSLRSGQYEQYF. The CDR3 nucleotides are TGCGCCAGCAGTCTTCGCAGCGGGCAGTACGAGCAGTACTTC.

This chain joins TRBV30 and TRBJ1-3; 11 bases are a match to TRBD1. Germline CDR1 and CDR2: GTSNPN and SVGIG (reference sequence). V trimming: 5 bases; J trimming: 2 bases; junction bases outside the gene matches: 8. The CDR3 runs to 16 residues. The CDR3 nucleotides read TGTGCCTGGGGACAGGGGGCGATCAGCCCTGGAAACACCATATATTTT. It encodes CAWGQGAISPGNTIYF.

The V gene is TRBV29-1, the J gene TRBJ2-7; D not certain. V dropped 2 bases and J dropped 1 base, with 9 bases sitting between them. Germline V gene sequence: CDR1 SQVTM, CDR2 ANQGSEA. The CDR3 covers 13 residues. This CDR3 is CSVEYGDSYEQYF. The CDR3 DNA is TGCAGCGTTGAATATGGGGATTCCTACGAGCAGTACTTC.

The chain is built from TRBV27 and TRBJ1-3; possibly TRBD1 for D (6 bases). V lost 2 bases and J 4 bases, leaving 12 bases between the germline ends. CDR1 and CDR2 (germline): MNHEY, SMNVEV (reference sequence). This CDR3 contains 15 residues. The DNA of the CDR3 is TGTGCCAGCAGTTTAATGCAGGGGCGCGGAAACACCATATATTTT. Protein sequence: CASSLMQGRGNTIYF.

This clone was seen a single time. The chain is built from TRBV29-1 and TRBJ2-1; 11 bases agree with TRBD2. Germline CDR1 reads SQVTM; CDR2 reads ANQGSEA. J was trimmed by 3 bases and V by 1 base; bases with no gene match: 5. CDR3 length: 16 residues. CDR3 loop: CSVEAPGTSGYNEQFF. The CDR3 DNA reads TGCAGCGTTGAAGCCCCGGGGACTAGCGGCTACAATGAGCAGTTCTTC.

The chain recombines TRBV6-1 with TRBJ2-1, with D tentatively TRBD2 (6 bases). CDR1 MNHNS and CDR2 SASEGT come from the germline V gene. The V end was cut by 5 bases, the J end by 9 bases, with 11 bases between. The CDR3 totals 12 residues. The CDR3 bases are TGTGCCAGCAGTCCACTAGCTTTTGAGCAGTTCTTC. Its translation is CASSPLAFEQFF.

The V and J genes are TRBV5-6 and TRBJ2-7, with TRBD1 matching over 8 bases. Trimming took 4 bases from V and 3 from J; bases not matched to a gene: 12. This CDR3 comprises 16 residues. CDR1 is SGHDT and CDR2 is YYEEEE in the germline V gene. The CDR3 is CASSRLDRELNYEQYF. The CDR3 nucleotides are TGTGCCAGCAGCAGACTGGACAGGGAGTTAAACTACGAGCAGTACTTC.

The chain has TRBV2 and TRBJ2-7; TRBD1 matches at 7 bases. Germline CDR1 is SNHLY and CDR2 is FYNNEI. Trimming removed 6 bases from V and 7 bases from J; junction bases left unmatched: 9. This CDR3 has 13 residues. This chain's CDR3 is CASRSDRDGEQYF. CDR3 DNA sequence: TGTGCCAGCAGAAGCGACAGGGATGGTGAGCAGTACTTC.

The V call is TRBV25-1, the J call TRBJ1-6; D is unclear. Trimming removed 5 bases from V and 12 bases from J, with 8 bases in between. The CDR3 sequence is 11 residues long. Germline V CDR1 and CDR2: MGHDK, SYGVNS. CDR3 in amino acids: CASSRVGPLHF. CDR3 coding DNA: TGTGCCAGCAGTCGGGTCGGACCCCTCCACTTT.

The V and J genes are TRBV9 and TRBJ2-7; no reliable D call. Germline V gene sequence: CDR1 SGDLS, CDR2 YYNGEE. This CDR3 spans 14 amino acids. V lost 4 bases and J lost 0, with 11 bases in between. In DNA form, the CDR3 reads TGTGCCAGCAGCCCGACCTATTCCTCCTACGAGCAGTACTTC. Translation gives CASSPTYSSYEQYF.

The J gene is TRBJ2-7, the V gene TRBV5-5; 9 bases match TRBD2. The CDR3 spans 16 residues. The trim removed 0 bases at V and 5 bases at J, leaving 9 bases unmatched. CDR1 is SGHKS and CDR2 is YYEKEE in the germline V gene (reference sequence). CDR3 sequence (DNA): TGTGCCAGCAGCTTGGGGCTAGCGGGGAGGGGCAACGAGCAGTACTTC. It codes for CASSLGLAGRGNEQYF.

V and J are TRBV14 and TRBJ2-1, with D tentatively TRBD2 (6 bases). There are 13 residues in the CDR3. V lost 5 bases and J lost 4, with 9 bases in between. The germline V gene has CDR1 SGHDN and CDR2 FVKESK. The CDR3 loop is CASSEDYYNEQFF. The CDR3, as DNA: TGTGCCAGCAGCGAGGACTATTACAATGAGCAGTTCTTC. The full variable domain, completed using reference TRBV14 and TRBJ2-1, is EAGVTQFPSHSVIEKGQTVTLRCDPISGHDNLYWYRRVMGKEIKFLLHFVKESKQDESGMPNNRFLAERTGGTYSTLKVQPAELEDSGVYFCASSEDYYNEQFFGPGTRLTVL.

This clone was recorded once. This chain links TRBV2 with TRBJ2-5; the D is unclear. CDR1 SNHLY and CDR2 FYNNEI come from the germline V gene. V lost 8 bases and J 5 bases, leaving 15 bases between the germline ends. The CDR3 is 13 amino acids. CDR3: CASGPLSYETQYF. CDR3 nucleotides: TGTGCCAGCGGACCACTATCGTACGAGACCCAGTACTTC.

V is TRBV6-1 and J is TRBJ2-3; D call uncertain. V was shortened by 8 bases and J by 2 bases, with 17 bases between the two germline ends. The CDR3 is 15 residues long. Per the germline V gene, CDR1 is MNHNS and CDR2 is SASEGT. The CDR3 loop is CASHQEFSFTDTQYF. CDR3 bases: TGTGCCAGCCACCAGGAATTTAGCTTCACAGATACGCAGTATTTT.

In its sample, this clone was seen a few times. The chain uses TRBV30 and TRBJ2-5; D assignment may be TRBD1 or TRBD2 (6 bases each). The ends were cut back, 0 bases at V and 7 bases at J, with 12 bases in the middle. CDR1 is GTSNPN, CDR2 SVGIG, per germline (reference sequence). The CDR3 length is 13 residues. The CDR3 spells CAWSVVGGMTQYF. Written as DNA, the CDR3 is TGTGCCTGGAGTGTGGTAGGGGGGATGACCCAGTACTTC.

The chain is built from TRBV30 and TRBJ2-7; the match to TRBD1 covers 7 bases. The germline V gene has CDR1 GTSNPN and CDR2 SVGIG (reference sequence). This CDR3 contains 15 residues. V was clipped by 3 bases and J by 2 bases; unmatched bases: 10. The CDR3: CAWRDRYKRAYEQYF. CDR3 DNA: TGTGCCTGGAGGGACAGGTACAAAAGGGCCTACGAGCAGTACTTC.

V usage is TRBV13 and J usage is TRBJ1-1; possibly TRBD1 for D (6 bases). Germline CDR1 and CDR2: PRHDT and FYEKMQ (reference sequence). The V end lost 4 bases, the J end lost 1 base, and 16 bases lay between the germline ends. The CDR3 covers 16 residues. The CDR3 spells CASSYFTSDRNTEAFF. For the CDR3, the DNA is TGTGCCAGCAGCTACTTTACCTCGGACAGGAACACTGAAGCTTTCTTT.

The chain combines TRBV25-1 with TRBJ2-6; TRBD1 agrees at 8 bases. The CDR3 totals 15 residues. J gave up 4 bases and V 8 bases, and 7 bases lay outside the gene matches. Per germline, CDR1 MGHDK and CDR2 SYGVNS. As DNA, the CDR3 is TGTGCCAGCGGGACAGGCATTTTGGGGGCCAACGTCCTGACTTTC. The encoded protein is CASGTGILGANVLTF.

The chain is built from TRBV5-1 and TRBJ2-1; TRBD2 agrees at 8 bases. This CDR3 spans 15 amino acids. V dropped 2 bases and J dropped 7; count of bases not matched to a gene: 8. In germline, CDR1 is SGHRS, CDR2 YFSETQ. The CDR3 DNA reads as TGCGCCAGCAGCTTAACGGGAGGGGGAGAGAATGAGCAGTTCTTC. Translation gives CASSLTGGGENEQFF.

The J gene is TRBJ2-7, the V gene TRBV9, with D perhaps matching TRBD1 (8 bases). This CDR3 is built from 15 residues. The germline V gene has CDR1 SGDLS and CDR2 YYNGEE. The ends were cut back, 3 bases at V and 0 bases at J, with 13 bases in the middle. The CDR3 reads CASSEQGGASYEQYF. The CDR3 nucleotides are TGTGCCAGCAGCGAACAGGGGGGGGCCTCCTACGAGCAGTACTTC.

The rearrangement links TRBV7-9 to TRBJ1-1; D possibly corresponds to TRBD1 (6 bases). The CDR3 covers 14 residues. Germline assignment: CDR1 SEHNR and CDR2 FQNEAQ (reference sequence). With 4 bases removed from V and 0 bases from J, the gap between germline ends came to 9 bases. The CDR3 coding sequence is TGTGCCAGCAGCTCGGGACAATTGAACACTGAAGCTTTCTTT. Residues: CASSSGQLNTEAFF.

The chain combines TRBV27 with TRBJ2-7; TRBD1 might be the D (5 bases). Germline assignment: CDR1 MNHEY and CDR2 SMNVEV (reference sequence). The CDR3 has 14 amino acids. V lost 2 bases and J 4 bases, leaving 12 bases between the germline ends. This chain's CDR3 is CASSLKAGQYEQYF. CDR3 bases: TGTGCCAGCAGTTTAAAAGCAGGGCAGTACGAGCAGTACTTC.

This chain uses TRBV11-3 with TRBJ2-3; D ambiguous. Germline-derived CDR1 and CDR2 are SGHNT and YENEEA. The CDR3 extends over 14 amino acids. V was clipped by 3 bases and J by 2 bases, with 9 bases between them. The CDR3: CASSFGDPTDTQYF. The CDR3 coding sequence is TGTGCCAGCAGCTTCGGAGACCCCACAGATACGCAGTATTTT.

The chain is built from TRBV19 and TRBJ2-7, with a tentative D call TRBD1 (6 bases). V was shortened by 6 bases and J by 3 bases, with 9 bases between the two germline ends. Germline-derived CDR1 and CDR2 are LNHDA and SQIVND (reference sequence). This CDR3 contains 12 residues. CDR3 DNA sequence: TGTGCCAGTAGAACAGGGAACTACGAGCAGTACTTC. Translating it yields CASRTGNYEQYF.

This sequence joins TRBV29-1 and TRBJ2-1; TRBD2 is a possible D gene (5 bases). Between the trimmed V and J ends, which lost 3 bases and 0 bases, there was a span of 9 bases. The germline CDR1 and CDR2 sequences are SQVTM and ANQGSEA. The CDR3 length is 14 residues. CDR3 loop: CSVDVGSSYNEQFF. The CDR3, as DNA: TGCAGCGTTGATGTGGGGAGCTCCTACAATGAGCAGTTCTTC.

V is TRBV4-1 and J is TRBJ1-6; D ambiguous. V was pared by 1 base and J by 8 bases, with 15 bases between. This CDR3 is built from 16 residues. Germline V CDR1 and CDR2: MGHRA, YSYEKL. The CDR3 region is CASSQGTVRSDSPLHF. In DNA, the CDR3 is TGCGCCAGCAGCCAAGGGACCGTCCGGAGTGATTCACCCCTCCACTTT.